This entry concerns a single TCR beta chain. Its antigen is not identified. The data were obtained in a study of T cells expressing NK-cell markers. Study-level information: One of eight sequenced donors was HCMV-seronegative; the other seven were seropositive.

The CDR3 runs 14 residues. From germline, CDR1 is SEHNR and CDR2 FQNEAQ (reference sequence). Overall study findings and caveats: The CD3+CD56-NKG2C+ fraction of several donors was also led by these clonotypes. Unclear, still, was the HCMV specificity of the expanded NKG2C+ T cell clones.

The TCR beta cDNA came from 5'RACE template switching with UMIs. TCRdb re-called the 5' RACE reads and shows each CDR3 protein once, DNA omitted. The sample has hundreds of thousands of distinct CDR3 sequences. The sequence was obtained from a man between 18 and 29 years old in good health. The sequencing sample was made of blood T cells: a sorted CD56 or NKG2C T cell subset, CD4+ or CD8+ T cells, or bulk PBMC T cells (not recorded which). The chain couples TRBV7-9 to TRBJ2-5; TCRdb names TRBD1, which stays unverified in the absence of DNA. The CDR3 here is CASSPQGFQETQYF.